This T cell receptor (beta chain) originates from a study of T cell repertoires in cytomegalovirus infection. Study overall: Public TCR beta signatures marked donors with CMV infection and the matching HLA. Regarding the study as a whole: The ex vivo response showed dominance by HLA-C-restricted CMV-specific TCR beta clonotypes.

A single record per CDR3 protein comes from TCRdb applying MiXCR to the reads. In the table there are around 490,000 distinct CDR3 sequences, around 27% of which are singletons. V lost 4 bases and J 5 bases, leaving 11 bases between the germline ends. The CDR3 length is 14 residues. Germline V gene lookup returns CDR1 SGHNT and CDR2 YENEEA. A remark on this clonotype: Its antigen remains unknown.

This TCR derives from a human donor in good health (CMV status not recorded). Some clones in this sample may be carry-over from other donors' samples. Sample: PBMCs. This rearrangement joins TRBV11-3 to TRBJ1-4; D is perhaps TRBD1 (6 bases). The chain's CDR3 is CASSSRTVNEKLFF. In DNA form, the CDR3 reads TGTGCCAGCAGCTCCAGGACAGTGAATGAAAAACTGTTTTTT.